A selection of T cell receptor beta chains follows, all from one sample in a study of early T cells in non-severe SARS-CoV-2 infection. One entry per CDR3 protein, called by TCRdb with MiXCR from the 5' RACE reads. The sample lists 87,000 or so distinct CDR3 sequences, around 15% occurring once. Sample: whole blood. The receptors here all came from an adult who was a healthcare worker with PCR-confirmed SARS-CoV-2 infection or an uninfected control (not recorded which). Each CDR3 is given with its conserved first and last residue. The D gene is left open where the match is weak. Rows may omit the clone size; those that give it use once, few, many or a size class.

d_gene,j_gene,v_gene,abundance,CDR3nt,CDR3aa
-,TRBJ2-3,TRBV19,many,TGTGCCAGTAGATGGGGCGGAGACACAGATACGCAGTATTTT,CASRWGGDTDTQYF
-,TRBJ1-5,TRBV20-1,few,TGCAGTGCGTTAACAGATAGCAATCAGCCCCAGCATTTT,CSALTDSNQPQHF
-,TRBJ1-4,TRBV5-5,few,TGTGCCAGCAGCTTGGGAAATGGTCCAGAAAAACTGTTTTTT,CASSLGNGPEKLFF
TRBD1,TRBJ2-5,TRBV11-2,-,TGTGCCAGCAGCACAGGGACAGGGGACTCCAGAGAGACCCAGTACTTC,CASSTGTGDSRETQYF
TRBD2,TRBJ2-3,TRBV11-2,-,TGTGCCAGCAGCTTAGCGGGGCTAGCGGGGGGGCTAGATACGCAGTATTTT,CASSLAGLAGGLDTQYF
-,TRBJ2-3,TRBV4-2,few,TGTGCCAGCAGCCAAGATCTGGGGGGCAGCACAGATACGCAGTATTTT,CASSQDLGGSTDTQYF
-,TRBJ1-6,TRBV20-1,-,TGCAGTGCTAGAGATTGGGCGGACTCAACGCCACCCCTCCACTTT,CSARDWADSTPPLHF
TRBD1,TRBJ1-2,TRBV2,many,TGTGCCTCCTCTGGACAGGGTGAGGTGAGCTACACCTTC,CASSGQGEVSYTF
-,TRBJ2-2,TRBV28,few,TGTGCCAGCAGATCAACAGGGCTTATCACCGGGGAGCTGTTTTTT,CASRSTGLITGELFF
-,TRBJ2-2,TRBV30,few,TGTGCCTTTTGCCGCGATTCGAACACCGGGGAGCTGTTTTTT,CAFCRDSNTGELFF
TRBD2,TRBJ2-1,TRBV12-3/TRBV12-4,few,TGTGCCAGCAGTTTGGGCGGGGGGTACAATGAGCAGTTCTTC,CASSLGGGYNEQFF
-,TRBJ2-7,TRBV24-1,-,TGTGCCACCAGTGACCGGACACATACCTACGAGCAGTACTTC,CATSDRTHTYEQYF
-,TRBJ1-6,TRBV5-5,-,TGTGCCAGCAGCTGGGGTGGGATACTAAGTAATTCACCCCTCCACTTT,CASSWGGILSNSPLHF
-,TRBJ1-5,TRBV6-6,many,TGTGCCAGCAGTGCAGGACTCGGGGAGCCCCAGCATTTT,CASSAGLGEPQHF
-,TRBJ1-6,TRBV11-2,few,TGTGCCAGCAGGCTTACAAATTCACCCCTCCACTTT,CASRLTNSPLHF
TRBD2,TRBJ2-3,TRBV6-6,many,TGTGCCAGCAGTATTAGCGGGGGGGCCGACGATACGCAGTATTTT,CASSISGGADDTQYF
-,TRBJ2-1,TRBV5-8,many,TGTGCCAGCAGCTACCGCGGGGCAGGTCGAAACAATGAGCAGTTCTTC,CASSYRGAGRNNEQFF
-,TRBJ1-2,TRBV6-1,-,TGTGCCAGCAGCAAATACCGGGACGCTGCTGGTGGCTACACCTTC,CASSKYRDAAGGYTF
-,TRBJ2-2,TRBV4-3,many,TGCGCCAGCAGCCAAGGGGCGGGGTACCCAAGCACCGGGGAGCTGTTTTTT,CASSQGAGYPSTGELFF
-,TRBJ1-6,TRBV7-3,-,TGTGCCAGCAGCCTGCAGGGTTATAATTCACCCCTCCACTTT,CASSLQGYNSPLHF